A selection of T cell receptor beta chains follows, all from one sample in a study of shared clonotypes between healthy human individuals. Libraries were prepared by immunoSEQ multiplex PCR; TCRdb keeps only in-frame clonotypes and omits some of them. The table includes around 1,000,000 clones, 60% to 80% detected once. The sample comprised memory CD4+ T cells from PBMCs. Every receptor here comes from a man between 18 and 29 years old in good health. Some clones in this sample may be carry-over from other donors' samples. The CDR3 runs from the conserved cysteine through the conserved F or W. A D gene is named only where the DNA matches it firmly. Not all rows give a size; the values are once, few, many and, for expanded clones, a class.

j_call v_call clone_size d_call cdr3_aa cdr3_nt
TRBJ2-7 TRBV5-1 NA NA CASSPFGGVYEQYF TGCGCCAGCAGCCCGTTTGGGGGAGTCTACGAGCAGTACTTC
TRBJ2-7 TRBV5-1 NA NA CASSTRTESYEQYF TGCGCCAGCAGCACCAGAACAGAGTCCTACGAGCAGTACTTC
TRBJ1-3 TRBV6-1 NA NA CASSAQGNGNTIYF TGTGCCAGCAGTGCACAGGGTAACGGAAACACCATATATTTT
TRBJ1-1 TRBV5-4 NA NA CASSFGGGTEAFF TGTGCCAGCAGCTTTGGAGGGGGGACTGAAGCTTTCTTT
TRBJ2-4 TRBV20-1 NA NA CSVGGKNIQYF TGCAGTGTAGGGGGCAAAAACATTCAGTACTTC
TRBJ1-5 TRBV6-1 NA NA CASSEGTRDQPQHF TGTGCCAGCAGTGAGGGCACCCGTGATCAGCCCCAGCATTTT
TRBJ2-7 TRBV28 NA NA CASSRVFYEQYF TGTGCCAGCAGTCGGGTCTTCTACGAGCAGTACTTC
TRBJ1-2 TRBV9 NA NA CASSPEDLGYGYTF TGTGCCAGCAGCCCGGAGGACCTTGGCTATGGCTACACCTTC
TRBJ2-1 TRBV5-1 NA TRBD2 CASSLGLRGDEQFF TGCGCCAGCAGCTTGGGGCTACGGGGGGATGAGCAGTTCTTC
TRBJ2-2 TRBV10-3 NA NA CAISDIGTSGTGELFF TGTGCCATCAGTGATATAGGGACGAGTGGCACCGGGGAGCTGTTTTTT
TRBJ2-7 TRBV7-3 few NA CASKAYSGPYEQYF TGTGCCAGCAAAGCTTATAGCGGTCCCTACGAGCAGTACTTC
TRBJ1-2 TRBV4-2 few NA CASSQTKGTANYGYTF TGTGCCAGCAGCCAAACAAAGGGAACGGCTAACTATGGCTACACCTTC
TRBJ2-2 TRBV27 few TRBD1 CASSFRGQGTGELFF TGTGCCAGCAGTTTTCGGGGACAGGGGACCGGGGAGCTGTTTTTT
TRBJ1-1 TRBV4-1 NA TRBD1 CASSQERDRVRDTEAFF TGCGCCAGCAGCCAAGAAAGGGACAGGGTTCGGGACACTGAAGCTTTCTTT
TRBJ2-3 TRBV6-6 NA NA CASTRERVRDTQYF TGTGCCAGCACTCGGGAGAGGGTTAGAGATACGCAGTATTTT
TRBJ2-5 TRBV11-2 NA TRBD2 CASSFGGYQETQYF TGTGCCAGCAGCTTCGGGGGGTACCAAGAGACCCAGTACTTC
TRBJ1-2 TRBV7-2 few NA CASSGWDNPDGYTF TGTGCCAGCAGCGGATGGGACAACCCTGATGGCTACACCTTC
TRBJ1-2 TRBV28 NA NA CASSFLLSGYTF TGTGCCAGCAGTTTTCTCCTTAGTGGCTACACCTTC
TRBJ2-7 TRBV4-2 NA TRBD2 CASSPGERDRGQQYF TGTGCCAGCAGCCCTGGGGAGCGGGACCGTGGTCAGCAGTACTTC
TRBJ2-7 TRBV10-3 NA TRBD2 CATEGPAGVQSYEQYF TGTGCCACCGAGGGCCCAGCGGGGGTGCAATCCTACGAGCAGTACTTC
TRBJ1-4 TRBV5-1 few NA CASSPQGPANEKLFF TGCGCCAGCAGCCCACAGGGACCGGCTAATGAAAAACTGTTTTTT
TRBJ1-2 TRBV18 NA NA CASSPEGDYGYTF TGTGCCAGCTCCCCAGAGGGGGACTATGGCTACACCTTC
TRBJ2-7 TRBV5-1 NA NA CASSLLVSSYEQYF TGCGCCAGCAGCTTGCTGGTGAGCTCCTACGAGCAGTACTTC
TRBJ2-1 TRBV29-1 NA NA CSVERTRNEQFF TGCAGCGTTGAAAGGACACGGAATGAGCAGTTCTTC
TRBJ2-3 TRBV2 NA TRBD1 CASSGTGGKDTQYF TGTGCCAGCTCAGGGACAGGGGGCAAGGATACGCAGTATTTT
TRBJ2-7 TRBV4-2 NA TRBD2 CASNQELAGEGAYEQYF TGTGCCAGCAACCAAGAACTAGCGGGAGAGGGGGCCTACGAGCAGTACTTC
TRBJ2-2 TRBV30 NA NA CAWSVGGELFF TGTGCCTGGAGTGTAGGCGGGGAGCTGTTTTTT
TRBJ1-1 TRBV19 NA NA CASSIGRQNTEAFF TGTGCCAGTAGTATAGGCCGGCAGAACACTGAAGCTTTCTTT
TRBJ2-1 TRBV4-2 NA NA CASSQDSQGGYNEQFF TGTGCCAGCAGCCAAGATTCTCAGGGGGGTTACAATGAGCAGTTCTTC
TRBJ2-1 TRBV29-1 NA TRBD2 CSDTSGTKLGPFF TGCAGCGATACTAGCGGGACTAAACTCGGCCCGTTCTTC
TRBJ1-1 TRBV28 NA NA CASSLSGQGFNGEAFF TGTGCCAGCAGTTTAAGTGGGCAGGGTTTCAACGGCGAGGCTTTCTTT
TRBJ2-7 TRBV4-1 NA TRBD1 CASSPDRGRNYEQYF TGCGCCAGCAGCCCTGACAGGGGGCGCAACTACGAGCAGTACTTC
TRBJ1-1 TRBV30 NA NA CAWTRSREAFF TGTGCCTGGACCCGCTCGCGTGAAGCTTTCTTT
TRBJ2-7 TRBV6-6 NA NA CASSYSWDRSEQYF TGTGCCAGCAGTTACTCTTGGGACCGGAGCGAGCAGTACTTC
TRBJ2-7 TRBV5-4 NA TRBD1 CASSSSGTGGYEQYF TGTGCCAGCAGCTCATCCGGGACAGGGGGCTACGAGCAGTACTTC
TRBJ2-3 TRBV7-9 NA TRBD1 CASSRDRARDTQYF TGTGCCAGCAGCCGGGACAGGGCACGGGATACGCAGTATTTT
TRBJ2-4 TRBV5-1 NA NA CASSLGPGPKNIQYF TGCGCCAGCAGCTTGGGACCGGGCCCTAAAAACATTCAGTACTTC
TRBJ2-6 TRBV30 NA TRBD2 CAWRGGTSGSSGANVLTF TGTGCCTGGAGGGGCGGGACTAGCGGGAGTTCAGGGGCCAACGTCCTGACTTTC
TRBJ2-2 TRBV9 NA TRBD2 CASSVLAGSNTGELFF TGTGCCAGCAGCGTGCTAGCGGGATCGAACACCGGGGAGCTGTTTTTT
TRBJ2-5 TRBV5-1 NA NA CASSPGSQETQYF TGCGCCAGCAGCCCCGGGAGCCAAGAGACCCAGTACTTC
TRBJ1-4 TRBV5-1 NA NA CASSLVAGPGEKLFF TGCGCCAGCAGCCTGGTGGCGGGACCGGGTGAAAAGCTGTTTTTT
TRBJ2-5 TRBV5-4 NA TRBD2 CASSYPRGGETQYF TGTGCCAGCAGCTATCCCCGGGGAGGGGAGACCCAGTACTTC
TRBJ1-1 TRBV6-5 NA TRBD1 CASSWDRHLNTEAFF TGTGCCAGCAGTTGGGACAGGCACCTGAACACTGAAGCTTTCTTT
TRBJ1-2 TRBV7-8 few NA CASSLASGGYLGYTF TGTGCCAGCAGCTTAGCATCGGGCGGATATCTTGGCTACACCTTC
TRBJ2-3 TRBV7-3 NA TRBD2 CASGRAPDTQYF TGTGCCTCCGGGAGGGCCCCAGATACGCAGTATTTT
TRBJ2-7 TRBV28 NA NA CASSLSPDWWEHEQYF TGTGCCAGCAGTTTATCCCCCGATTGGTGGGAACACGAGCAGTACTTC
TRBJ2-7 TRBV2 NA TRBD2 CASRGLAGVYEQYF TGTGCCAGCAGGGGACTTGCGGGAGTATACGAGCAGTACTTC
TRBJ2-2 TRBV12-5 NA TRBD2 CASGLSTLAEKGGNTGELFF TGTGCTAGTGGTTTGTCCACACTAGCGGAAAAAGGGGGGAACACCGGGGAGCTGTTTTTT
TRBJ2-3 TRBV30 NA NA CAWSLGGSDTQYF TGTGCCTGGAGTCTCGGGGGTAGCGATACGCAGTATTTT
TRBJ1-5 TRBV10-3 NA TRBD1 CAIIGGDREIDQPQHF TGTGCCATCATCGGGGGGGACAGGGAGATTGATCAGCCCCAGCATTTT
TRBJ1-4 TRBV4-1 many TRBD1 CASSKTGGESEKLFF TGCGCCAGCAGCAAAACAGGGGGCGAATCTGAAAAACTGTTTTTT
TRBJ2-6 TRBV4-1 NA NA CASSHPFTGSGANVLTF TGCGCCAGCAGCCACCCTTTTACAGGGTCTGGGGCCAACGTCCTGACTTTC
TRBJ2-3 TRBV11-3 NA TRBD2 CASSRSGVAGSTDTQYF TGTGCCAGCAGCCGCTCAGGGGTAGCGGGATCCACAGATACGCAGTATTTT
TRBJ1-4 TRBV5-4 once TRBD1 CASSPGGGFPTNEKLFF TGTGCCAGCAGCCCAGGGGGAGGGTTTCCAACTAATGAAAAACTGTTTTTT
TRBJ1-3 TRBV4-2 once NA CASSQERTSGNTIYF TGTGCCAGCAGCCAAGAACGGACCTCTGGAAACACCATATATTTT